This TCR beta chain was captured in a study of cytomegalovirus exposure and HLA in healthy donors. Study-wide findings and caveats: Most TCRs appeared rarely, but some public TCRs recurred in many donors. The study listed some 160 cytomegalovirus-associated TCR beta chains.

The germline CDR1 and CDR2 sequences are SGHRS and YFSETQ. V lost 1 base and J lost 7, with 15 bases in between. This CDR3 is built from 15 residues. A multiplex PCR was run with 60 Vbeta primers and 13 Jbeta primers. TCRdb keeps only in-frame clones here, not all; method: immunoSEQ multiplex PCR. The repertoire has some 180,000 clones, roughly 12% of them found once; the top ten carry approximately 8.3%. As concerns this clone: Its antigen remains unidentified.

The sequence was obtained from a man in his fifties or sixties in good health and CMV-seropositive. Sequencing was carried out using PBMCs. The chain combines TRBV5-1 with TRBJ1-5; tentatively, D is TRBD1 (6 bases). The DNA for the CDR3 is TGCGCCAGCAGCTTGTGGGCAGGGGCGGAACAGCCCCAGCATTTT. This sequence encodes CASSLWAGAEQPQHF.